These 30 T cell receptor beta chains were all obtained from the same sample, sequenced in a study of tumor and adjacent non-tumor tissue in lung cancer. RNA was extracted from bulk tissue without any cell sorting. A modified ARM-PCR protocol with three rounds of nested PCR amplified TCRbeta. MiXCR, applied by TCRdb to the multiplex PCR reads, yields one record per CDR3 protein. The data contain tens of thousands of distinct CDR3 sequences, about 60% of them singletons. Source material: lung tumor tissue. These TCRs come from a man aged 45-65 years with non-small cell lung cancer.

Notes on this clonotype: This clone may be a read error of a much larger clone one base away. V is TRBV14 and J is TRBJ2-3, with 7 bases fitting TRBD1. This CDR3 comprises 15 residues. Germline V gene lookup returns CDR1 SGHDN and CDR2 FVKESK. The CDR3 here is CASSQGGQNTVTQYF. CDR3 coding DNA: TGTGCCAGCAGCCAAGGGGGACAGAACACAGTTACGCAGTATTTT.

The chain combines TRBV20-1 with TRBJ1-5; 7 nucleotides match TRBD1. Germline V gene sequence: CDR1 DFQATT, CDR2 SNEGSKA (reference sequence). There are 13 residues in the CDR3. V was pared by 6 bases and J by 2 bases, with 4 bases of the junction left unmatched. Written as DNA, the CDR3 is TGCAGTGCCCACGACAGGGGCAATCAGCCCCAGCATTTT. It translates to CSAHDRGNQPQHF.

This clonotype was picked up many times. The rearrangement links TRBV11-2 to TRBJ2-7, with D perhaps matching TRBD1 (5 bases). V was cut by 1 base and J by 1 base, with 11 bases left in between. Germline assignment: CDR1 SGHAT and CDR2 FQNNGV. The CDR3 totals 15 residues. DNA of the CDR3: TGTGCCAGCAGCTTAGGCGTGACAGATTCCTACGAGCAGTACTTC. This encodes CASSLGVTDSYEQYF.

This clonotype showed up many times. This chain joins TRBV24-1 and TRBJ2-2, with TRBD1 as a possible D gene (5 bases). The CDR3 spans 14 residues. Deletions cut 8 bases from V and 1 base from J, with 10 bases between. The V gene's germline CDR1 is KGHDR and CDR2 SFDVKD. The CDR3 DNA sequence: TGTGCCACCAAGGCCGGACAGAACACCGGGGAGCTGTTTTTT. Protein: CATKAGQNTGELFF.

With regard to this clonotype: This clone may be a read error of a much larger clone one base away. The chain couples TRBV5-1 to TRBJ2-3; no firm D call. Trimming stripped 0 bases from V and 3 bases from J, with 8 bases between. The germline gives CDR1 SGHRS, CDR2 YFSETQ. The CDR3 sequence is 14 residues long. DNA of the CDR3: TGCGCCAGCAGCTTGGTGTTGGGAACAGATACGCAGTATTTT. Protein sequence: CASSLVLGTDTQYF.

The count of this clonotype is one. One base away lies a much larger clone, so this may be a sequencing read error. The chain combines TRBV29-1 with TRBJ2-5; a weak D match, TRBD2 (7 bases). CDR1 is SQVTM and CDR2 is ANQGSEA in the germline V gene. This CDR3 spans 12 amino acids. In DNA form, the CDR3 reads TGCAACGTGGGGGGGGCGAGAGAGACCCAGTACTTC. Amino acid sequence: CNVGGARETQYF.

For this clonotype: One end of the junction varies from germline; a read error may be responsible. The gene calls are TRBV11-2 and TRBJ2-7; weak D call: TRBD2 (6 bases). Germline CDR1 and CDR2: SGHAT and FQNNGV. This CDR3 spans 16 amino acids. The CDR3 bases are TGTGCCAGCAGCCCTGCCCGGGGGAAGGCCCCTTGGGAGCAGTACTTT. It translates to CASSPARGKAPWEQYF.

As to this clonotype: A much larger clone sits a single nucleotide away, making a read error possible. The rearrangement links TRBV20-1 to TRBJ1-6; 7 bases align to TRBD1. The CDR3 length is 13 residues. In germline, CDR1 is DFQATT, CDR2 SNEGSKA (reference sequence). The CDR3 region has the DNA TGCAGTGCTAGCGACAGGGATAATTCATCCCTCCACTTT. Protein product: CSASDRDNSSLHF.

By proportion, this clonotype is medium-sized. J is TRBJ1-6 and V is TRBV10-2; no clear D gene. V lost 4 bases and J 7 bases, leaving 11 bases between the germline ends. Looked up from germline, CDR1 is WSHSY and CDR2 is SAAADI. The CDR3 consists of 14 residues. CDR3 sequence: CASSAGPTNSPLHF. DNA for the CDR3: TGCGCCAGCAGTGCAGGACCTACAAATTCACCCCTCCACTTT.

The gene calls are TRBV11-3 and TRBJ1-1, with D unclear. Germline CDR1 and CDR2: SGHNT and YENEEA. This CDR3 spans 13 amino acids. The CDR3 nucleotides are TGTGTCAACAGCTCAAGACCGAACACTGAAGCTTTCTTT. This translates into CVNSSRPNTEAFF.

Of note for this clonotype: Just one base apart from a much larger clone, this may be a read error. The chain uses TRBV6-5 and TRBJ2-3; no clear D gene. V lost 5 bases and J lost 6, with 12 bases in between. The CDR3 contains 13 residues. Per the germline V gene, CDR1 is MNHEY and CDR2 is SVGAGI. Written as DNA, the CDR3 is TGTGCCAGCAGTCGCCGGATCTCGGATACGCAGTATTTT. Translating gives CASSRRISDTQYF.

This clonotype was observed many times. In DNA, the CDR3 is TGTGCCAGCAGAATGACAGGGGTTAGCAATCAGCCCCAGCATTTT. Amino acids: CASRMTGVSNQPQHF. J is TRBJ1-5 and V is TRBV6-6, with 8 bases identical to TRBD1. The CDR3 is made up of 15 amino acids. V shed 6 bases, J shed 0 bases, and the junction held 4 bases outside the gene matches. The germline gives CDR1 MNHNY, CDR2 SVGAGI (reference sequence).

On this clonotype: It may be a read error: a sequence one base away is much more abundant. The chain recombines TRBV4-1 with TRBJ2-7; D remains ambiguous. The germline V gene has CDR1 MGHRA and CDR2 YSYEKL. Deletions cut 5 bases from V and 8 bases from J, with 13 bases between. The CDR3 extends over 12 amino acids. In nucleotides, the CDR3 is TGCGCCAGCAGCTCGAGTTGGGTCAAGCAGTACTTC. This translates into CASSSSWVKQYF.

This chain connects TRBV12-3 or TRBV12-4 to TRBJ2-5, with D perhaps TRBD1 (6 bases). V lost 7 bases, J lost 4 bases, and 19 bases lay in between. CDR3 length: 15 amino acids. CDR3 sequence reads: CASTLFTGTRETQYF. The CDR3, as DNA: TGTGCCAGCACTCTATTTACCGGGACAAGAGAGACCCAGTACTTC.

Details on this clonotype: This may stem from a read error, because a much larger clone lies one nucleotide away. V gene TRBV4-1 combines with J gene TRBJ2-5, with 10 bases identical to TRBD1. V dropped 2 bases and J dropped 2; count of bases not matched to a gene: 11. Germline V gives CDR1 MGHRA, CDR2 YSYEKL. The CDR3 contains 18 residues. Here the CDR3 reads CASSQLGPGTGAQETQYF. The CDR3 DNA follows: TGCGCCAGCAGCCAACTGGGCCCCGGGACAGGGGCGCAAGAGACCCAGTACTTC.

About this clonotype: Given the absence of the conserved phenylalanine or tryptophan at the CDR3 end, a read error is likely. This chain connects TRBV6-6 to TRBJ2-5, with TRBD1 matching 7 bases. CDR3 length: 16 residues. CDR1 is MNHNY, CDR2 SVGAGI, per germline (reference sequence). Here the CDR3 DNA reads TGTGCCAGCACTTACTCGGGTTCAGGGGGAGATGAGACCCAGTACCTC. Amino acids: CASTYSGSGGDETQYL.

This clonotype has at least ten counts. V usage is TRBV29-1 and J usage is TRBJ1-1, with D maybe TRBD1 (5 bases). There are 14 residues in the CDR3. The V end was cut by 6 bases, the J end by 1 base, with 15 bases between. Germline V CDR1 and CDR2: SQVTM, ANQGSEA. In DNA form, the CDR3 reads TGCAGCGTGCGGCGGGGGACGGGGAACACTGAAGCTTTCTTT. Its protein is CSVRRGTGNTEAFF.

In its sample, this clonotype was seen a few times. This chain joins TRBV2 and TRBJ2-7; D is perhaps TRBD1 (5 bases). The CDR3 extends over 14 amino acids. CDR1 and CDR2 (germline): SNHLY, FYNNEI. V was cut by 10 bases and J by 6 bases, with 22 bases left in between. The DNA for the CDR3 is TGTGCCACCAAACAGGACGTAGCCCGGCTCGAGCAGTACTTC. It translates to CATKQDVARLEQYF.

By sample fraction, this clonotype is medium-sized. The chain uses TRBV10-3 and TRBJ2-1, with 7 bases identical to TRBD2. CDR1 ENHRY and CDR2 SYGVKD come from the germline V gene. The CDR3 spans 16 residues. The J segment lost 2 bases and the V segment lost 0 bases, leaving 4 bases of the junction unmatched. CDR3 sequence reads: CAISESMAGAYNEQFF. The CDR3 DNA follows: TGTGCCATCAGTGAGTCGATGGCGGGAGCCTACAATGAGCAGTTCTTC.

Comment on this clonotype: A junction end diverges from the germline sequence, so it may reflect a read error. This chain joins TRBV11-3 and TRBJ2-2; D gene unclear. Looked up from germline, CDR1 is SGHNT and CDR2 is YENEEA. The CDR3 is 14 amino acids. The CDR3 reads CVSSLNMRGGELFF. CDR3 DNA: TGTGTCAGCAGCCTCAACATGCGAGGCGGGGAGCTGTTTTTT. Looking up the rest from reference TRBV11-3 and TRBJ2-2 gives the full variable domain: EAGVVQSPRYKIIEKKQPVAFWCNPISGHNTLYWYLQNLGQGPELLIRYENEEAVDDSQLPKDRFSAERLKGVDSTLKIQPAELGDSAVYLCVSSLNMRGGELFFGEGSRLTVL.

Regarding this clonotype: A junction boundary mismatches the germline segment, possibly from a read error. The chain uses TRBV4-1 and TRBJ2-7; D is perhaps TRBD1 or TRBD2 (5 bases each). Germline CDR1 is MGHRA and CDR2 is YSYEKL. The CDR3 is 15 residues long. The CDR3 DNA reads TGCGCCAGCGGCCAAGATCGGGGCGGAGCATACGAGCAGTACTTC. It specifies CASGQDRGGAYEQYF.

This clonotype was seen a handful of times. The genes are TRBV5-1 and TRBJ2-6; 7 bases match TRBD1. The CDR3 covers 16 residues. Germline V gene lookup returns CDR1 SGHRS and CDR2 YFSETQ. V shed 4 bases and J 1 base; nucleotides not matched to a gene: 5. As DNA, the CDR3 is TGCGCCAGCAGCCCGGACAGGAGATCTGGGGCCAACGTCCTGACTTTC. It specifies CASSPDRRSGANVLTF.

The V gene is TRBV7-8, the J gene TRBJ1-2; 7 bases agree with TRBD1. J gave up 10 bases and V 6 bases, and 11 bases lay outside the gene matches. Germline CDR1 and CDR2: SGHVS and FQNEAQ. This CDR3 has 13 amino acids. The CDR3 DNA sequence: TGTGCCAGCAGTTCCGGGACAGTCGGCGTCTACACCTTC. This sequence encodes CASSSGTVGVYTF.

With respect to this clonotype: A much bigger clone sits one base away, suggesting this may be a read error. This chain joins TRBV29-1 and TRBJ2-1; D is perhaps TRBD2 (6 bases). CDR3 length: 13 residues. Per germline, CDR1 SQVTM and CDR2 ANQGSEA. CDR3 sequence: CGGVAATYNGQFF. The CDR3, as DNA: TGCGGAGGGGTCGCGGCTACCTACAATGGGCAGTTCTTC.

This chain connects TRBV12-3 or TRBV12-4 to TRBJ2-1; weak D call: TRBD1 (6 bases). V dropped 6 bases and J dropped 0 bases, with 12 bases sitting between them. CDR3 length: 15 amino acids. Written as DNA, the CDR3 is TGTGCCAGCAGCCCTAGCAGGGGCTCCTACAATGAGCAGTTCTTC. Translating it yields CASSPSRGSYNEQFF.

The chain combines TRBV11-2 with TRBJ2-3; TRBD2 might be the D (6 bases). The CDR3 consists of 17 residues. Trimming stripped 7 bases from V and 6 bases from J, with 26 bases between. Looked up from germline, CDR1 is SGHAT and CDR2 is FQNNGV. The CDR3 region has the DNA TGTGCCAGCAACTTTGGCCCTACGGCGGGGATACGCGATACGCAGTATTTT. It codes for CASNFGPTAGIRDTQYF.

CDR3 DNA sequence: TGCAGTGCTAGTGGCTGGGTCCTAGCCAAAAACATTCAGTACTTC. It codes for CSASGWVLAKNIQYF. The genes are TRBV20-1 and TRBJ2-4, with D hard to call. V gave up 3 bases and J gave up 0 bases, with 12 bases separating them. There are 15 residues in the CDR3. Germline V CDR1 and CDR2: DFQATT, SNEGSKA (reference sequence).

This clonotype was counted a single time. An end of the junction does not agree with germline; a read error may underlie this. The chain employs TRBV6-2 or TRBV6-3 and TRBJ1-2, with TRBD1 as a possible D gene (6 bases). Germline V CDR1 and CDR2: MNHEY, SVGEGT. This CDR3 has 12 amino acids. CDR3: CVSRRDIRGYTF. The CDR3 nucleotides are TGTGTCAGCAGGCGGGACATCCGCGGCTACACCTTC.

This clonotype was picked up a small number of times. The genes are TRBV10-2 and TRBJ2-5, with TRBD2 matching over 9 bases. The germline V gene encodes CDR1 WSHSY and CDR2 SAAADI. J lost 7 bases, V lost 6 bases, and 12 bases had no gene match. The CDR3 loop spans 15 amino acids. CDR3 in DNA: TGCGCCAGCAGCCAGACCGGGACTAGCCGAGGGACCCAGTACTTC. Its translation: CASSQTGTSRGTQYF.

As to this clonotype: A much larger clonotype is one base distant, so this may be a read error. V usage is TRBV6-1 and J usage is TRBJ1-5; maybe TRBD1 (6 bases). The CDR3 has 15 amino acids. Germline V gives CDR1 MNHNS, CDR2 SASEGT. This chain's CDR3 is CASSENPRDNQPRHF. CDR3 sequence (DNA): TGTGCCAGCAGTGAAAACCCCAGGGACAATCAGCCCCGGCATTTT.